The 28 T cell receptor beta chains below all came from one sample that was sequenced in a study of cytomegalovirus exposure and HLA in healthy donors. 60 Vbeta and 13 Jbeta primers were used in PCR. Sequencing used immunoSEQ multiplex PCR; TCRdb keeps in-frame clones, though not all of them. The sample carries roughly 240,000 clones, roughly 82% recorded once. Material for sequencing was PBMCs. The receptor source for this set is a woman in her thirties or forties in good health and CMV-seropositive.

Comments on this clone: Other DNA sequences in the same sample also yield this CDR3. This sequence joins TRBV5-1 and TRBJ1-1, with a weak D call TRBD1 (5 bases). Germline loops: CDR1 SGHRS, CDR2 YFSETQ. Trimming stripped 0 bases from V and 0 bases from J, with 6 bases between. The CDR3 contains 14 residues. Here the CDR3 reads CASSLGGMNTEAFF. Here the CDR3 DNA reads TGCGCCAGCAGCTTGGGGGGCATGAACACTGAAGCTTTCTTT. The full variable domain, in which reference TRBV5-1 and TRBJ1-1 provide the parts outside the CDR3, is KAGVTQTPRYLIKTRGQQVTLSCSPISGHRSVSWYQQTPGQGLQFLFEYFSETQRNKGNFPGRFSGRQFSNSRSEMNVSTLELGDSALYLCASSLGGMNTEAFFGQGTRLTVV.

V and J are TRBV10-3 and TRBJ1-3; 7 nucleotides match TRBD1. CDR1 ENHRY and CDR2 SYGVKD come from the germline V gene. The V and J ends lost 6 bases and 4 bases, in that order; junction bases with no gene match: 6. The CDR3 sequence is 14 residues long. The CDR3 sequence: CAISLGGPGNTIYF. In DNA, the CDR3 is TGTGCCATCAGCCTAGGGGGCCCGGGAAACACCATATATTTT.

This clone has just a few counts. The chain uses TRBV6-6 and TRBJ1-2; D perhaps matches TRBD1 (6 bases). The CDR3 length is 14 residues. The germline gives CDR1 MNHNY, CDR2 SVGAGI (reference sequence). Trimming left V 3 bases short and J 5 bases short, with 13 bases between. The CDR3 is CASSYSGDGYGYTF. CDR3 nucleotides: TGTGCCAGCAGTTATTCAGGGGATGGGTATGGCTACACCTTC.

This chain uses TRBV18 with TRBJ1-4; 8 bases match TRBD1. The junction had 5 bases not matched to a gene; V was cut back by 3 bases and J by 5 bases. Germline V lookup: CDR1 KGHSH, CDR2 LQKENI. CDR3 length: 15 amino acids. The CDR3 nucleotides are TGTGCCAGCTCACCCTCCGGACAGGGAAATGAAAAACTGTTTTTT. It is translated as CASSPSGQGNEKLFF. Based on the CDR3 plus reference TRBV18 and TRBJ1-4, the full variable domain is NAGVMQNPRHLVRRRGQEARLRCSPMKGHSHVYWYRQLPEEGLKFMVYLQKENIIDESGMPKERFSAEFPKEGPSILRIQQVVRGDSAAYFCASSPSGQGNEKLFFGSGTQLSVL.

The chain carries TRBV7-9 and TRBJ1-1; TRBD1 might be the D (5 bases). With 1 base removed from V and 0 bases from J, the gap between germline ends came to 9 bases. Per the germline V gene, CDR1 is SEHNR and CDR2 is FQNEAQ (reference sequence). This CDR3 region has 15 residues. The CDR3 DNA reads as TGTGCCAGCAGCTTAGACGACAGTTTGAACACTGAAGCTTTCTTT. The encoded protein is CASSLDDSLNTEAFF.

This clone was observed once. V usage is TRBV14 and J usage is TRBJ1-1; D perhaps matches TRBD1 (6 bases). CDR3 length: 15 residues. V lost 4 bases to trimming and J lost 10 bases, with 22 bases between them. Germline-derived CDR1 and CDR2 are SGHDN and FVKESK. The CDR3 region is CASSPRRGDTSRAFF. CDR3 in DNA: TGTGCCAGCAGCCCCCGAAGAGGGGACACTTCCCGAGCTTTCTTT.

This clone has just a few counts. The chain carries TRBV4-1 and TRBJ2-5; D is perhaps TRBD1 (7 bases). Germline V CDR1 and CDR2: MGHRA, YSYEKL. Trimming stripped 0 bases from V and 4 bases from J, with 9 bases between. The CDR3 loop spans 14 amino acids. The CDR3 DNA is TGCGCCAGCAGCCAAGACCAGGGGGGAGAGACCCAGTACTTC. Encoded protein: CASSQDQGGETQYF.

The chain carries TRBV7-2 and TRBJ2-7; a possible D gene is TRBD2 (6 bases). The CDR3 is made up of 14 amino acids. Trimming removed 5 bases at V and 3 bases at J, with 14 bases between. Germline assignment: CDR1 SGHTA and CDR2 FQGNSA. CDR3 coding DNA: TGTGCCAGCAGCCCATCTGCGGGGTTCTACGAGCAGTACTTC. Its translation: CASSPSAGFYEQYF.

The rearrangement uses TRBV27 and TRBJ2-5; 11 bases line up with TRBD2. The CDR3 is 18 amino acids. Germline trimming cut 3 bases from V and 1 base from J; bases unmatched to any gene: 10. In germline, CDR1 is MNHEY, CDR2 SMNVEV (reference sequence). The CDR3 loop reads CASSFSRSSGRSQETQYF. CDR3 in DNA: TGTGCCAGCAGTTTCTCCCGATCTAGCGGGAGGAGCCAAGAGACCCAGTACTTC.

The table lists this clone with a count of one. The gene calls are TRBV4-2 and TRBJ2-7; TRBD2 matches at 14 bases. After removal of 2 bases from V and 2 bases from J, the junction contained 5 bases not matched to a gene. CDR1 and CDR2 from the germline V gene are LGHNA and YNFKEQ. The CDR3 runs 17 residues. The CDR3 loop is CASSQPGLAGGTYEQYF. Written as DNA, the CDR3 is TGTGCCAGCAGCCAACCAGGACTAGCGGGGGGTACCTACGAGCAGTACTTC.

This chain links TRBV28 with TRBJ2-3; possibly TRBD2 for D (6 bases). Germline-derived CDR1 and CDR2 are MDHEN and SYDVKM. This CDR3 is built from 14 residues. The germline V and J ends were trimmed by 2 bases and 2 bases, with 8 bases remaining between them. For the CDR3, the DNA is TGTGCCAGCAGTTTAGGGGGGATCACAGATACGCAGTATTTT. Its protein is CASSLGGITDTQYF.

This clone showed up just a few times. The rearrangement links TRBV11-1 to TRBJ2-2, with 10 bases that match TRBD2. The germline V gene has CDR1 SGHAT and CDR2 FQDESV (reference sequence). This CDR3 has 16 residues. V lost 5 bases to trimming and J lost 3 bases; unmatched junction nucleotides: 6. The chain's CDR3 is CASSLTSGGDTGELFF. In DNA form, the CDR3 reads TGTGCCAGCAGCCTGACCAGCGGGGGGGACACCGGGGAGCTGTTTTTT.

This chain links TRBV7-9 with TRBJ1-1; unclear D gene. From germline, CDR1 is SEHNR and CDR2 FQNEAQ (reference sequence). V shed 2 bases and J shed 2 bases, with 9 bases lying between them. This CDR3 has 14 amino acids. The CDR3 loop is CASSLYQINTEAFF. The CDR3 DNA follows: TGTGCCAGCAGCTTATACCAGATAAACACTGAAGCTTTCTTT.

This clone has a handful of counts. The chain is built from TRBV11-2 and TRBJ2-3; tentatively, D is TRBD1 (5 bases). The CDR3 has 14 residues. In germline, CDR1 is SGHAT, CDR2 FQNNGV. V was trimmed by 0 bases and J by 6 bases, leaving 10 bases between them. DNA of the CDR3: TGTGCCAGCAGCTTAGATAGGGGCATGGATACGCAGTATTTT. This sequence encodes CASSLDRGMDTQYF.

The chain recombines TRBV30 with TRBJ2-7; no firm D call. V lost 2 bases to trimming and J lost 2 bases, with 10 bases between them. This CDR3 contains 13 residues. Germline loops: CDR1 GTSNPN, CDR2 SVGIG (reference sequence). For the CDR3, the DNA is TGTGCCTGGAGTTCTGGAGCGCCCTACGAGCAGTACTTC. Its translation: CAWSSGAPYEQYF.

This clone was picked up one time. The chain is built from TRBV12-5 and TRBJ2-7; D is unresolved. CDR1 is LGHNT, CDR2 FRNRAP, per germline. Trimming cost V 9 bases and J 0 bases, with 9 bases left between them. CDR3 length: 12 amino acids. The CDR3 bases are TGTGCTAGCCAGGTTAGCTCCTACGAGCAGTACTTC. Translated: CASQVSSYEQYF.

This clone was detected only once. The chain joins TRBV7-2 to TRBJ1-2; weak D call: TRBD1 (6 bases). The CDR3 extends over 15 amino acids. With 1 base removed from V and 4 bases from J, the gap between germline ends came to 13 bases. Per germline, CDR1 SGHTA and CDR2 FQGNSA. CDR3 nucleotides: TGTGCCAGCAGCTTAGGCGGACAGTCCCTCTATGGCTACACCTTC. It specifies CASSLGGQSLYGYTF.

This clone occurred a few times. The genes are TRBV6-1 and TRBJ2-7, with 14 bases lining up with TRBD2. V was pared by 3 bases and J by 5 bases, with 9 bases of the junction left unmatched. CDR3 length equals 17 residues. CDR1 MNHNS and CDR2 SASEGT come from the germline V gene. CDR3 nucleotides: TGTGCCAGCAGTGAGGACGGGACTAGCGGGAGTTTCGACGAGCAGTACTTC. It translates to CASSEDGTSGSFDEQYF.

V gene TRBV2 combines with J gene TRBJ2-3; 10 bases fit TRBD2. Looked up from germline, CDR1 is SNHLY and CDR2 is FYNNEI. The length of the CDR3 is 14 residues. The J segment lost 5 bases and the V segment lost 8 bases, leaving 7 bases of the junction unmatched. The CDR3 here is CASQPSGRGDTQYF. The CDR3 DNA is TGTGCCAGCCAACCTAGCGGGAGAGGAGATACGCAGTATTTT. Looking up the rest from reference TRBV2 and TRBJ2-3 gives the full variable domain: EPEVTQTPSHQVTQMGQEVILRCVPISNHLYFYWYRQILGQKVEFLVSFYNNEISEKSEIFDDQFSVERPDGSNFTLKIRSTKLEDSAMYFCASQPSGRGDTQYFGPGTRLTVL.

The chain combines TRBV4-3 with TRBJ1-2; D possibly corresponds to TRBD1 (6 bases). V dropped 0 bases and J dropped 5 bases, with 16 bases sitting between them. The CDR3 has 16 residues. Germline V gene lookup returns CDR1 LGHNA and CDR2 YSLEER. CDR3 sequence: CASSQDRAGVWYGYTF. The CDR3 nucleotides read TGCGCCAGCAGCCAAGATAGGGCAGGGGTTTGGTATGGCTACACCTTC.

The chain has TRBV4-1 and TRBJ1-1; D is ambiguous. The CDR3 consists of 15 residues. V was cut by 0 bases and J by 1 base, with 9 bases left in between. Germline V lookup: CDR1 MGHRA, CDR2 YSYEKL. The CDR3 loop is CASSQEFWANTEAFF. CDR3 nucleotide sequence: TGCGCCAGCAGCCAAGAATTCTGGGCGAACACTGAAGCTTTCTTT.

This chain uses TRBV28 with TRBJ1-1, with 9 bases lining up with TRBD1. The CDR3 extends over 14 amino acids. The J segment lost 10 bases and the V segment lost 8 bases, leaving 14 bases of the junction unmatched. Germline assignment: CDR1 MDHEN and CDR2 SYDVKM. CDR3 in amino acids: CASGIPGTGRGAFF. The CDR3 coding sequence is TGTGCCAGCGGAATCCCGGGGACAGGGAGAGGAGCTTTCTTT.

This chain joins TRBV5-5 and TRBJ1-3, with D possibly being TRBD1 (5 bases). The CDR3 covers 15 residues. CDR1 is SGHKS, CDR2 YYEKEE, per germline (reference sequence). Between the trimmed V and J ends, which lost 7 bases and 2 bases, there was a span of 16 bases. The CDR3 bases are TGTGCCAGCGGCTCTATGGGAGGGGCTGGAAACACCATATATTTT. Its translation is CASGSMGGAGNTIYF.

This clone was seen a few times. V usage is TRBV12-5 and J usage is TRBJ1-5; weak D call: TRBD1 (5 bases). The CDR3 totals 15 residues. Germline V CDR1 and CDR2: LGHNT, FRNRAP. Between the trimmed V and J ends, which lost 3 bases and 0 bases, there was a span of 9 bases. The CDR3 spells CASGFGGASNQPQHF. The DNA of the CDR3 is TGTGCTAGTGGTTTTGGAGGGGCTAGCAATCAGCCCCAGCATTTT. The complete variable domain, with remaining parts taken from reference TRBV12-5 and TRBJ1-5, reads DARVTQTPRHKVTEMGQEVTMRCQPILGHNTVFWYRQTMMQGLELLAYFRNRAPLDDSGMPKDRFSAEMPDATLATLKIQPSEPRDSAVYFCASGFGGASNQPQHFGDGTRLSIL.

The rearrangement uses TRBV4-2 and TRBJ2-5, with 9 bases fitting TRBD2. This CDR3 is 16 amino acids long. Germline CDR1 and CDR2: LGHNA and YNFKEQ. The junction had 9 bases not matched to a gene; V was cut back by 4 bases and J by 3 bases. The CDR3: CASSPLSVAGEETQYF. DNA for the CDR3: TGTGCCAGCAGCCCCCTCTCCGTAGCGGGGGAAGAGACCCAGTACTTC.

The J gene is TRBJ1-4, the V gene TRBV18; D gene unclear. The CDR3 extends over 15 amino acids. Per the germline V gene, CDR1 is KGHSH and CDR2 is LQKENI. V lost 2 bases and J lost 0, with 7 bases in between. DNA for the CDR3: TGTGCCAGCTCACCAGGCAAAGCAACTAATGAAAAACTGTTTTTT. Encoded protein: CASSPGKATNEKLFF.

This clone was counted a single time. J is TRBJ2-3 and V is TRBV19, with D perhaps matching TRBD2 (5 bases). The ends were cut back, 5 bases at V and 5 bases at J, with 14 bases in the middle. The CDR3 consists of 14 residues. Germline assignment: CDR1 LNHDA and CDR2 SQIVND (reference sequence). CDR3 in amino acids: CASSPEALGDTQYF. The CDR3 DNA sequence: TGTGCCAGTAGTCCGGAGGCCCTCGGAGATACGCAGTATTTT.

The chain is built from TRBV4-2 and TRBJ2-1, with 10 bases fitting TRBD2. The CDR3 totals 15 residues. The germline gives CDR1 LGHNA, CDR2 YNFKEQ. The junction had 3 bases not matched to a gene; V was cut back by 0 bases and J by 7 bases. CDR3 nucleotides: TGTGCCAGCAGCCAAGAAATAGCGGGAGGAAATGAGCAGTTCTTC. Residues: CASSQEIAGGNEQFF.